The rows below give T cell receptor beta chains drawn from one sample of a study of T cell responses to AZD1222 COVID-19 vaccine. Clones were read by immunoSEQ multiplex PCR, and TCRdb kept only the in-frame ones, dropping some. Of tens of thousands of clones listed, 65% to 90% are singletons. The sample consisted of peripheral blood, taken on day 0 of AZD1222 vaccination. These receptors were obtained from an adult in good health. The CDR3 runs from the conserved cysteine through the conserved F or W. A D gene is named only where the DNA matches it firmly. A row's size may be missing; if present it is once, few, many or a size class.

clone_size	j_call	d_call	v_call	cdr3_aa	cdr3_nt
-	TRBJ1-1	-	TRBV14	CASSPTVNTEAFF	TGTGCCAGCAGTCCGACCGTGAACACTGAAGCTTTCTTT
-	TRBJ2-5	-	TRBV28	CASSLTGLQETQYF	TGTGCCAGCAGTTTAACGGGTCTCCAAGAGACCCAGTACTTC
few	TRBJ1-2	-	TRBV14	CASSQEEIFHWGNGYTF	TGTGCCAGCAGCCAAGAGGAGATCTTTCATTGGGGTAATGGCTACACCTTC
-	TRBJ2-1	TRBD1	TRBV3-1/TRBV3-2	CASSQAGTGNEQFF	TGTGCCAGCAGCCAAGCGGGGACAGGGAATGAGCAGTTCTTC
-	TRBJ2-5	TRBD1	TRBV28	CASSTRQGARSPETQYF	TGTGCCAGCAGTACCCGACAGGGGGCGCGGTCCCCGGAGACCCAGTACTTC
once	TRBJ1-6	TRBD1	TRBV6-6	CASSKTGDASPLHF	TGTGCCAGCAGTAAAACAGGGGACGCTTCACCCCTCCACTTT
few	TRBJ2-7	-	TRBV11-2	CASSLDSSYEQYF	TGTGCCAGCAGCTTAGACAGCTCCTACGAGCAGTACTTC
-	TRBJ2-4	TRBD2	TRBV6-6	CASALGGGKNIQYF	TGTGCCAGCGCTCTCGGCGGGGGTAAAAACATTCAGTACTTC
-	TRBJ1-1	-	TRBV18	CASSEQSRMNTEAFF	TGTGCCAGCTCAGAACAGAGTCGCATGAACACTGAAGCTTTCTTT
-	TRBJ2-3	-	TRBV30	CAWSVWAGPDTQYF	TGTGCCTGGAGTGTTTGGGCGGGCCCAGATACGCAGTATTTT
-	TRBJ2-1	TRBD2	TRBV28	CASSPGVAGVFYNEQFF	TGTGCCAGCAGTCCCGGTGTAGCGGGAGTATTCTACAATGAGCAGTTCTTC